The 11 T cell receptor beta chains listed next were all sequenced from one sample in a study of T-cell memory formation after mild COVID-19. TCRdb processed the 5' RACE reads anew with MiXCR; each CDR3 protein has one entry. The sample has about 170,000 distinct CDR3 sequences, 10% to 15% seen once. Sequencing used PBMCs or a T cell subset sorted from them (not recorded which). Receptors were obtained from a man in his late teens or twenties who had mild COVID-19 (a few samples of this study predate the infection). Cell type and time point are not known.

The rearrangement links TRBV6-5 to TRBJ1-2; D remains ambiguous. Germline assignment: CDR1 MNHEY and CDR2 SVGAGI. V lost 2 bases and J lost 4, with 11 bases in between. The CDR3 is 14 residues long. The CDR3 reads CASSYGQVSYGYTF. As DNA, the CDR3 is TGTGCCAGCAGTTACGGTCAGGTCTCCTATGGCTACACCTTC.

This clonotype was picked up a small number of times. The genes are TRBV19 and TRBJ1-3; D remains unclear. Per germline, CDR1 LNHDA and CDR2 SQIVND (reference sequence). CDR3 length: 15 residues. V lost 5 bases and J lost 0, with 11 bases in between. The CDR3: CASSVTGHSGNTIYF. In DNA form, the CDR3 reads TGTGCCAGTAGTGTTACGGGCCACTCTGGAAACACCATATATTTT.

The chain recombines TRBV28 with TRBJ2-3; 8 bases are shared with TRBD2. Germline CDR1 is MDHEN and CDR2 is SYDVKM. The J segment lost 0 bases and the V segment lost 7 bases, leaving 6 bases of the junction unmatched. The length of the CDR3 is 15 residues. The CDR3 DNA reads as TGTGCCAGCAATCCAGCGGGGGAGAGCACAGATACGCAGTATTTT. Translating gives CASNPAGESTDTQYF. Supplemented by reference TRBV28 and TRBJ2-3, the full variable domain reads DVKVTQSSRYLVKRTGEKVFLECVQDMDHENMFWYRQDPGLGLRLIYFSYDVKMKEKGDIPEGYSVSREKKERFSLILESASTNQTSMYLCASNPAGESTDTQYFGPGTRLTVL.

Only a few counts were recorded for this clonotype. The chain uses TRBV5-5 and TRBJ2-5, with D uncertain. This CDR3 is built from 13 residues. Trimming cost V 6 bases and J 4 bases, with 13 bases left between them. Germline loops: CDR1 SGHKS, CDR2 YYEKEE (reference sequence). The CDR3 loop reads CASTSDSTETQYF. CDR3 DNA: TGTGCCAGCACCTCGGATTCGACAGAGACCCAGTACTTC.

The V and J genes are TRBV7-2 and TRBJ2-3; tentatively, D is TRBD1 or TRBD2 (6 bases each). The germline gives CDR1 SGHTA, CDR2 FQGNSA. The CDR3 is 17 residues long. Trimming stripped 0 bases from V and 5 bases from J, with 18 bases between. The CDR3 reads CASSLALSRGRGDTQYF. CDR3 DNA sequence: TGTGCCAGCAGCTTAGCGCTCTCCCGGGGGCGAGGAGATACGCAGTATTTT.

V is TRBV5-1 and J is TRBJ2-3, with 7 bases fitting TRBD1. Germline assignment: CDR1 SGHRS and CDR2 YFSETQ. The V segment lost 5 bases and the J segment 2 bases; nucleotides outside the gene matches: 5. The CDR3 contains 14 residues. CDR3 sequence reads: CASRGDSFTDTQYF. The CDR3 nucleotides are TGCGCCAGCAGGGGGGACAGTTTCACAGATACGCAGTATTTT.

This chain links TRBV7-9 with TRBJ2-7; a possible D gene is TRBD1 (6 bases). Germline CDR1 and CDR2: SEHNR and FQNEAQ (reference sequence). The CDR3 has 16 residues. V was cut by 5 bases and J by 5 bases, with 22 bases left in between. As DNA, the CDR3 is TGTGCCAGCAGCCTCGATGGGGGCCGAACCCCCCACGAGCAGTACTTC. Its protein product is CASSLDGGRTPHEQYF.

This clonotype was picked up many times. The chain recombines TRBV11-2 with TRBJ2-1; D unclear. The CDR3 is 15 amino acids. Germline lookup yields CDR1 SGHAT and CDR2 FQNNGV. V lost 1 base to trimming and J lost 6 bases, with 13 bases between them. This CDR3 is CASSLGGLRSNEQFF. The CDR3 DNA follows: TGTGCCAGCAGCTTAGGAGGTCTTAGGAGCAATGAGCAGTTCTTC. Supplemented by reference TRBV11-2 and TRBJ2-1, the full variable domain reads EAGVAQSPRYKIIEKRQSVAFWCNPISGHATLYWYQQILGQGPKLLIQFQNNGVVDDSQLPKDRFSAERLKGVDSTLKIQPAKLEDSAVYLCASSLGGLRSNEQFFGPGTRLTVL.

The chain uses TRBV11-2 and TRBJ2-7; D is perhaps TRBD1 or TRBD2 (6 bases each). CDR1 is SGHAT and CDR2 is FQNNGV in the germline V gene. The CDR3 has 15 residues. Trimming took off 6 bases at V and 2 bases at J, with 17 bases between the two ends. CDR3 sequence (DNA): TGTGCCAGCAGATCAACCGGGGGCCCTGCCTACGAGCAGTACTTC. It yields the protein CASRSTGGPAYEQYF.

This clonotype was picked up many times. The rearrangement joins TRBV15 to TRBJ2-5; D is possibly TRBD2 (6 bases). The CDR3 is 12 amino acids. The V gene lost 9 bases and the J gene lost 5 bases, with 13 bases spanning the gap. Germline V gives CDR1 LNHNV, CDR2 YYDKDF (reference sequence). CDR3 protein: CATRRGGETQYF. The CDR3 DNA is TGTGCCACTAGGAGGGGTGGGGAGACCCAGTACTTC.

The chain links TRBV3-1 to TRBJ1-6, with a tentative D call TRBD1 (5 bases). CDR1 is LGHDT and CDR2 is YNNKEL in the germline V gene (reference sequence). This CDR3 is built from 15 residues. V lost 1 base, J lost 7 bases, and 11 bases lay in between. CDR3 amino acids: CASSQGGRLNSPLHF. The CDR3 DNA is TGTGCCAGCAGCCAAGGGGGCAGGTTGAATTCACCCCTCCACTTT. Supplemented by reference TRBV3-1 and TRBJ1-6, the full variable domain reads DTAVSQTPKYLVTQMGNDKSIKCEQNLGHDTMYWYKQDSKKFLKIMFSYNNKELIINETVPNRFSPKSPDKAHLNLHINSLELGDSAVYFCASSQGGRLNSPLHFGNGTRLTVT.